These 26 T cell receptor beta chains originate from one sample sequenced in a study of shared clonotypes between healthy human individuals. Naive CD8 cells were CD45RO-negative, positively selected for CCR7, excluding terminally differentiated effector memory CD45RA+ cells. Profiled with immunoSEQ multiplex PCR; TCRdb holds only in-frame clones, not every one. The sample includes more than 2 million clones, just over 90% seen only once; the top ten take about 1.6%. The sequenced material came from naive CD8+ T cells from PBMCs. The receptors here all came from a young man in good health. Some clones in this sample may be carry-over from other donors' samples.

This chain uses TRBV2 with TRBJ2-7; TRBD2 aligns across 8 bases. The CDR3 is made up of 15 amino acids. V gave up 4 bases and J gave up 10 bases; unmatched junction bases: 15. Germline CDR1 reads SNHLY; CDR2 reads FYNNEI. The CDR3 loop reads CASSVGDEAGEKQYF. The CDR3 DNA reads TGTGCCAGCAGTGTTGGGGATGAAGCGGGAGAGAAACAGTACTTC.

The rearrangement links TRBV4-2 to TRBJ2-7; no clear D gene. This CDR3 contains 13 residues. V shed 3 bases and J shed 3 bases, with 9 bases lying between them. CDR1 and CDR2 (germline): LGHNA, YNFKEQ. The CDR3 sequence: CASSHGPGYEQYF. The CDR3 DNA sequence: TGTGCCAGCAGCCATGGACCAGGCTACGAGCAGTACTTC.

The chain uses TRBV28 and TRBJ2-1, with 8 bases that match TRBD2. V was clipped by 10 bases and J by 9 bases; unmatched bases: 17. Germline CDR1 is MDHEN and CDR2 is SYDVKM. This CDR3 is 15 amino acids long. In nucleotides, the CDR3 is TGTGCCACTGCGGATGGACTAGCCCAGTGGGGTGAGCAGTTCTTC. Amino acids: CATADGLAQWGEQFF.

The chain joins TRBV10-2 to TRBJ2-7; D call uncertain. The CDR3 length is 12 residues. From germline, CDR1 is WSHSY and CDR2 SAAADI. Trimming stripped 0 bases from V and 7 bases from J, with 7 bases between. The CDR3 region is CASSESPWEQYF. The DNA of the CDR3 is TGCGCCAGCAGTGAGTCCCCCTGGGAGCAGTACTTC.

This chain links TRBV28 with TRBJ2-1; the D gene could be TRBD1 or TRBD2 (5 bases each). The V and J ends lost 7 bases and 6 bases respectively, with 13 bases between them. The CDR3 extends over 13 amino acids. From germline, CDR1 is MDHEN and CDR2 SYDVKM. Here the CDR3 reads CASKSGPANEQFF. The CDR3 DNA reads as TGTGCCAGCAAGTCGGGACCGGCCAATGAGCAGTTCTTC.

This chain joins TRBV5-5 and TRBJ2-7, with 10 bases matching TRBD2. V lost 1 base to trimming and J lost 4 bases; unmatched junction nucleotides: 8. This CDR3 contains 16 residues. Germline V gene lookup returns CDR1 SGHKS and CDR2 YYEKEE (reference sequence). CDR3: CASSLWASGRVYEQYF. The DNA for the CDR3 is TGTGCCAGCAGCTTGTGGGCTAGCGGGAGAGTTTACGAGCAGTACTTC. The variable domain in full, completed from reference TRBV5-5 and TRBJ2-7, reads DAGVTQSPTHLIKTRGQQVTLRCSPISGHKSVSWYQQVLGQGPQFIFQYYEKEERGRGNFPDRFSARQFPNYSSELNVNALLLGDSALYLCASSLWASGRVYEQYFGPGTRLTVT.

The chain uses TRBV1 and TRBJ1-2. TRBV1 has pseudogene status. The CDR3 length is 16 residues. CDR3 sequence: CTSSSGSVRKTYGYTF. In DNA form, the CDR3 reads TGCACCAGCAGTTCCGGAAGTGTGCGAAAGACCTATGGCTACACCTTC.

The chain has TRBV9 and TRBJ1-1, with D unclear. Germline-derived CDR1 and CDR2 are SGDLS and YYNGEE. V was clipped by 0 bases and J by 3 bases, with 6 bases between them. The CDR3 covers 13 residues. The CDR3 here is CASSVAKYTEAFF. CDR3 in DNA: TGTGCCAGCAGCGTAGCTAAGTACACTGAAGCTTTCTTT. The full variable domain, in which reference TRBV9 and TRBJ1-1 provide the parts outside the CDR3, is DSGVTQTPKHLITATGQRVTLRCSPRSGDLSVYWYQQSLDQGLQFLIQYYNGEERAKGNILERFSAQQFPDLHSELNLSSLELGDSALYFCASSVAKYTEAFFGQGTRLTVV.

As for this clone: Other nucleotide sequences from this sample produce the same CDR3. The chain couples TRBV27 to TRBJ2-6; unclear D gene. Trimming removed 4 bases at V and 0 bases at J, with 7 bases between. CDR1 and CDR2 (germline): MNHEY, SMNVEV (reference sequence). This CDR3 has 15 residues. The CDR3 here is CASSSGSSGANVLTF. The CDR3 DNA is TGTGCCAGCAGTTCCGGAAGCTCTGGGGCCAACGTCCTGACTTTC.

Only one count was recorded for this clone. Other DNA sequences in the same sample also yield this CDR3. The CDR3 DNA reads TGCGCCAGCAGCCTAGGACTACCCTACGAGCAGTACTTC. Translation gives CASSLGLPYEQYF. The chain recombines TRBV5-1 with TRBJ2-7; D may be TRBD2 (6 bases). CDR1 SGHRS and CDR2 YFSETQ come from the germline V gene. This CDR3 contains 13 residues. Trimming left V 4 bases short and J 2 bases short, with 10 bases between. Supplemented by reference TRBV5-1 and TRBJ2-7, the full variable domain reads KAGVTQTPRYLIKTRGQQVTLSCSPISGHRSVSWYQQTPGQGLQFLFEYFSETQRNKGNFPGRFSGRQFSNSRSEMNVSTLELGDSALYLCASSLGLPYEQYFGPGTRLTVT.

The chain has TRBV9 and TRBJ2-3, with D perhaps matching TRBD1 or TRBD2 (6 bases each). The germline gives CDR1 SGDLS, CDR2 YYNGEE. Trimming stripped 0 bases from V and 3 bases from J, with 17 bases between. This CDR3 spans 17 amino acids. The CDR3, as DNA: TGTGCCAGCAGCGTAGTTGGGGGAGGACAGTTAACAGATACGCAGTATTTT. Translating it yields CASSVVGGGQLTDTQYF.

The chain uses TRBV27 and TRBJ2-1; 9 bases match TRBD2. The V segment lost 5 bases and the J segment 6 bases; nucleotides outside the gene matches: 20. This CDR3 has 19 amino acids. Germline V gene data show CDR1 as MNHEY and CDR2 as SMNVEV (reference sequence). CDR3 in amino acids: CASSSYPQISGSESNEQFF. As DNA, the CDR3 is TGTGCCAGCAGTAGCTATCCCCAAATTAGCGGGAGCGAGTCCAATGAGCAGTTCTTC.

The table lists this clone with a count of one. The V and J genes are TRBV7-9 and TRBJ2-7; D tentatively fits TRBD1 or TRBD2 (5 bases each). The CDR3 has 17 residues. Trimming removed 5 bases from V and 5 bases from J, with 25 bases in between. The germline V gene encodes CDR1 SEHNR and CDR2 FQNEAQ (reference sequence). This CDR3 reads CASSPPVRGEGSNEQYF. The CDR3 DNA follows: TGTGCCAGCAGCCCTCCGGTTAGAGGGGAAGGTTCCAACGAGCAGTACTTC.

This chain joins TRBV5-1 and TRBJ2-7, with D possibly matching TRBD2 (5 bases). Trimming shortened V by 5 bases and J by 3 bases, and 12 bases separated the two germline ends. The CDR3 has 13 amino acids. Germline CDR1 is SGHRS and CDR2 is YFSETQ. The CDR3 DNA follows: TGCGCCAGCAGGAGGGCCGCGGGCTACGAGCAGTACTTC. Amino acids: CASRRAAGYEQYF. Filled out from reference TRBV5-1 and TRBJ2-7, the complete variable domain reads KAGVTQTPRYLIKTRGQQVTLSCSPISGHRSVSWYQQTPGQGLQFLFEYFSETQRNKGNFPGRFSGRQFSNSRSEMNVSTLELGDSALYLCASRRAAGYEQYFGPGTRLTVT.

This CDR3 reads CASSPPGPTVEAFF. CDR3 nucleotides: TGTGCCAGCTCACCACCGGGACCTACCGTTGAAGCTTTCTTT. The chain uses TRBV18 and TRBJ1-1, with D perhaps matching TRBD1 (5 bases). V dropped 0 bases and J dropped 7 bases, with 12 bases sitting between them. The CDR3 has 14 residues. Germline V gene lookup returns CDR1 KGHSH and CDR2 LQKENI.

On this clone itself: The same CDR3 arises from other DNA sequences in this sample as well. V is TRBV27 and J is TRBJ2-7; 7 bases agree with TRBD1. CDR1 is MNHEY, CDR2 SMNVEV, per germline (reference sequence). The CDR3 spans 13 residues. V shed 4 bases, J shed 1 base, and the junction held 1 base outside the gene matches. The DNA for the CDR3 is TGTGCCAGCAGTTGGGACAGTTCCTACGAGCAGTACTTC. It translates to CASSWDSSYEQYF.

This chain uses TRBV14 with TRBJ2-1; a possible D gene is TRBD2 (5 bases). This CDR3 region has 16 residues. V dropped 4 bases and J dropped 7 bases, with 20 bases sitting between them. In germline, CDR1 is SGHDN, CDR2 FVKESK. CDR3 sequence reads: CASSLKRRARENEQFF. CDR3 DNA sequence: TGTGCCAGCAGCCTCAAACGGCGGGCCCGTGAAAATGAGCAGTTCTTC.

CDR3 in amino acids: CASSYGTGGSGNTIYF. DNA of the CDR3: TGTGCCAGCAGTTACGGGACGGGGGGCTCTGGAAACACCATATATTTT. J is TRBJ1-3 and V is TRBV6-5; D may be TRBD1 (5 bases). The germline gives CDR1 MNHEY, CDR2 SVGAGI. CDR3 length equals 16 residues. V was pared by 2 bases and J by 0 bases, with 11 bases between.

This chain uses TRBV7-2 with TRBJ2-4; 7 positions match TRBD1. This CDR3 has 19 amino acids. Germline V gives CDR1 SGHTA, CDR2 FQGNSA. Germline trimming cut 1 base from V and 0 bases from J; bases unmatched to any gene: 12. The DNA of the CDR3 is TGTGCCAGCAGCTTAGTCCGAGACAGGGCTTTTTTAGCCAAAAACATTCAGTACTTC. It translates to CASSLVRDRAFLAKNIQYF.

The chain carries TRBV15 and TRBJ2-3, with D uncertain. Per germline, CDR1 LNHNV and CDR2 YYDKDF (reference sequence). V dropped 3 bases and J dropped 1 base, with 2 bases sitting between them. The CDR3 is made up of 12 amino acids. The CDR3 here is CATSSRTDTQYF. CDR3 DNA sequence: TGTGCCACCAGCAGCCGCACAGATACGCAGTATTTT.

The rearrangement uses TRBV19 and TRBJ2-1; D is possibly TRBD1 (5 bases). V lost 4 bases and J 2 bases, leaving 15 bases between the germline ends. Germline V gene data show CDR1 as LNHDA and CDR2 as SQIVND (reference sequence). This CDR3 is 16 amino acids long. CDR3 coding DNA: TGTGCCAGTAGTAAGGGGCCCGCCCCCCCCTACAATGAGCAGTTCTTC. Translated, it gives CASSKGPAPPYNEQFF.

About this clone: This sample also contains other DNA sequences that code for the same CDR3. The gene calls are TRBV7-9 and TRBJ2-2; D not certain. The V and J ends lost 1 base and 6 bases respectively, with 3 bases between them. This CDR3 is 12 amino acids long. Looked up from germline, CDR1 is SEHNR and CDR2 is FQNEAQ (reference sequence). The CDR3 loop reads CASSLVPGELFF. In DNA, the CDR3 is TGTGCCAGCAGCTTAGTCCCCGGGGAGCTGTTTTTT. The full variable domain, its missing parts supplied by reference TRBV7-9 and TRBJ2-2, is DTGVSQNPRHKITKRGQNVTFRCDPISEHNRLYWYRQTLGQGPEFLTYFQNEAQLEKSRLLSDRFSAERPKGSFSTLEIQRTEQGDSAMYLCASSLVPGELFFGEGSRLTVL.

In this sample, this clone turned up once. The J gene is TRBJ2-7, the V gene TRBV27; possible D gene TRBD2, 5 bases. Germline loops: CDR1 MNHEY, CDR2 SMNVEV (reference sequence). The CDR3 consists of 13 residues. V was clipped by 10 bases and J by 2 bases, with 15 bases between them. The CDR3 here is CATAPGYTYEQYF. Here the CDR3 DNA reads TGTGCCACCGCGCCGGGGTACACCTACGAGCAGTACTTC.

Concerning this clone itself: The same CDR3 arises from other DNA sequences in this sample as well. CDR3 residues: CASSFGGSGYGYTF. The CDR3 nucleotides read TGTGCCAGCAGTTTTGGGGGCTCAGGGTATGGCTACACCTTC. V gene TRBV27 combines with J gene TRBJ1-2; D possibly corresponds to TRBD1 (6 bases). Trimming took 3 bases from V and 5 from J, leaving 13 bases between them. The CDR3 loop spans 14 amino acids. Per germline, CDR1 MNHEY and CDR2 SMNVEV (reference sequence).

V usage is TRBV6-6 and J usage is TRBJ2-7; TRBD1 matches 8 bases. CDR1 is MNHNY and CDR2 is SVGAGI in the germline V gene (reference sequence). J was trimmed by 0 bases and V by 6 bases; bases with no gene match: 4. The CDR3 is 14 residues long. Here the CDR3 DNA reads TGTGCCAGCAGCTTACAGGGGGTCTCCTACGAGCAGTACTTC. Protein: CASSLQGVSYEQYF.

The J gene is TRBJ2-3, the V gene TRBV11-1, with a weak D call TRBD2 (5 bases). Trimming took off 0 bases at V and 0 bases at J, with 7 bases between the two ends. The CDR3 totals 15 residues. Germline V gives CDR1 SGHAT, CDR2 FQDESV (reference sequence). This chain's CDR3 is CASSLAPGSTDTQYF. The DNA for the CDR3 is TGTGCCAGCAGCTTAGCGCCGGGAAGCACAGATACGCAGTATTTT.